The T cell receptor (beta chain) described here comes from a study of CD8 T cells in Susac syndrome. The study's findings and limits: The TCR sequencing and HLA analysis in the study involved a relatively small number of individuals, as the study acknowledged.

TEMRA cells underwent FACS enrichment and CD8+ and CD4+ T cells underwent negative isolation. An amount of RNA that ranged from 0.5 to 1 ug was reverse transcribed with random hexamers. TCR beta CDR3 was amplified by immunoSEQ multiplex PCR. This amplification extended across 54 Vbeta and 13 Jbeta segments. TCRdb re-called the immunoSEQ multiplex PCR reads with MiXCR, one entry per CDR3 protein. The sample includes roughly 200,000 distinct CDR3 sequences, over 85% of them seen just once. The ends were cut back, 5 bases at V and 6 bases at J, with 14 bases in the middle. The CDR3 spans 14 residues. Per the germline V gene, CDR1 is SGHTA and CDR2 is FQGNSA. This clonotype showed up just once. Its antigen is as yet unknown.

This receptor was obtained from a human donor in good health. The chain combines TRBV7-2 with TRBJ1-3; D gene unclear. Sequencing was performed on CD4+ T cells from PBMCs. CDR3 sequence: CASSPAKALNTIYF. The CDR3 nucleotides read TGTGCCAGCAGCCCGGCGAAGGCCTTAAACACCATATATTTT.